The 10 T cell receptor beta chains below all came from one sample that was sequenced in a study of T cells in Graves' hyperthyroidism and ophthalmopathy. TCR beta CDR3 regions were amplified from RNA transcripts. An initial round of RT-PCR targeting the TCR CDR3 relied on the HTBI primer set. TCRdb re-called the multiplex PCR reads through MiXCR, storing one row per CDR3 protein. The sample yields about 200,000 distinct CDR3 sequences, around 18% seen once. The sequenced sample consisted of blood. The receptors stem from a man aged 40-50 years with Graves' hyperthyroidism.

This clonotype was found many times. This chain links TRBV7-6 with TRBJ1-6; no definite D call. Germline CDR1 reads SGHVS; CDR2 reads FNYEAQ. This CDR3 has 13 amino acids. Trimming shortened V by 5 bases and J by 14 bases, and 16 bases separated the two germline ends. The CDR3 reads CASSMDGPRALHF. CDR3 nucleotides: TGTGCCAGCAGCATGGACGGGCCGAGGGCCCTCCACTTT.

The rearrangement links TRBV10-3 to TRBJ2-7; 9 positions agree with TRBD1. V shed 3 bases and J 0 bases; nucleotides not matched to a gene: 3. There are 15 residues in the CDR3. Germline lookup yields CDR1 ENHRY and CDR2 SYGVKD. The CDR3 DNA sequence: TGTGCCATCAGTGATTGGGACAGGGCCTCCTACGAGCAGTACTTC. Its translation is CAISDWDRASYEQYF.

This clonotype has ten or more counts. V gene TRBV5-6 combines with J gene TRBJ2-7; D is perhaps TRBD1 or TRBD2 (5 bases each). Per the germline V gene, CDR1 is SGHDT and CDR2 is YYEEEE. The CDR3 totals 16 residues. V lost 6 bases and J lost 3, with 22 bases in between. The CDR3 DNA is TGTGCCAGCATCCCCCACCCAGACAGCGGTATCTACGAGCAGTACTTC. This translates into CASIPHPDSGIYEQYF.

In its sample, this clonotype was seen a few times. The J gene is TRBJ2-7, the V gene TRBV5-1, with D perhaps matching TRBD1 (5 bases). From germline, CDR1 is SGHRS and CDR2 YFSETQ. This CDR3 comprises 15 residues. V lost 0 bases and J 5 bases, leaving 15 bases between the germline ends. CDR3 in DNA: TGCGCCAGCAGCTTGGCCAATGGGGCATTAAACGAGCAGTACTTC. This translates into CASSLANGALNEQYF.

V usage is TRBV12-3 or TRBV12-4 and J usage is TRBJ2-3; 10 positions agree with TRBD2. This CDR3 is built from 16 residues. Unmatched junction bases numbered 6, after V lost 2 bases and J lost 4 bases. For the CDR3, the DNA is TGTGCCAGCAGTTTACTAGCGGGGGACGCGGCAGATACGCAGTATTTT. Its protein is CASSLLAGDAADTQYF.

This clonotype was observed a few times. This chain connects TRBV24-1 to TRBJ2-1; 7 nucleotides line up with TRBD1. Germline values: CDR1 KGHDR, CDR2 SFDVKD. The V and J ends lost 9 bases and 8 bases, in that order; junction bases with no gene match: 6. The CDR3 is 12 amino acids. CDR3 region: CATDLGGHEQFF. The CDR3 nucleotides read TGTGCCACCGATTTAGGGGGCCATGAGCAGTTCTTC.

This clonotype was counted at least ten times. The chain couples TRBV2 to TRBJ1-2; possible D gene TRBD1, 5 bases. The CDR3 is made up of 12 amino acids. CDR1 and CDR2 from the germline V gene are SNHLY and FYNNEI. V lost 5 bases and J lost 8, with 12 bases in between. The CDR3 protein is CASSPTGFGYTF. The CDR3, as DNA: TGTGCCAGCAGTCCCACAGGCTTCGGCTACACCTTC.

The chain combines TRBV7-3 with TRBJ1-1; D is unclear. The CDR3 extends over 13 amino acids. The germline V and J ends were trimmed by 8 bases and 1 base, with 11 bases remaining between them. CDR1 and CDR2 (germline): SGHTA, FQGTGA. The CDR3 coding sequence is TGTGCCAGCGGCGGGATCAAGAACACTGAAGCTTTCTTT. The encoded protein is CASGGIKNTEAFF.

The chain carries TRBV6-2 or TRBV6-3 and TRBJ2-7; 11 nucleotides match TRBD1. V shed 2 bases, J shed 3 bases, and the junction held 9 bases outside the gene matches. CDR3 length equals 17 residues. The germline CDR1 and CDR2 sequences are MNHEY and SVGEGT. The CDR3 DNA reads TGTGCCAGCAGTTACCCGGACAGGGGGCCCACCAGCTACGAGCAGTACTTC. This encodes CASSYPDRGPTSYEQYF.

This clonotype was counted between two and nine times. This rearrangement joins TRBV27 to TRBJ2-7, with 9 bases lining up with TRBD1. The CDR3 totals 13 residues. CDR1 MNHEY and CDR2 SMNVEV come from the germline V gene (reference sequence). J gave up 9 bases and V 8 bases, and 11 bases lay outside the gene matches. The CDR3 nucleotides are TGTGCCAGCTCGATCCGGGACAGGGTCGTGCAGTACTTC. Protein sequence: CASSIRDRVVQYF.